Below, 25 T cell receptor beta chains from the same sample are listed, as sequenced in a study of blood T cell repertoires in COVID-19. TCRdb keeps only in-frame clones here, not all; method: immunoSEQ multiplex PCR. The sample contains 300,000 to 350,000 clones, approximately 88% of which appear only once. The sequenced sample consisted of peripheral blood. The receptors stem from a woman under 40 with COVID-19, enrolled during active disease.

The chain is built from TRBV12-5 and TRBJ1-1; TRBD1 might be the D (5 bases). Germline assignment: CDR1 LGHNT and CDR2 FRNRAP. CDR3 length equals 13 residues. Trimming cost V 7 bases and J 1 base, with 10 bases left between them. This chain's CDR3 is CASASTENTEAFF. The CDR3 DNA is TGTGCTAGTGCCTCGACAGAGAACACTGAAGCTTTCTTT.

As concerns this clone: At one of its ends the junction is not consistent with the germline gene, which may arise from a read error. The J gene is TRBJ1-2, the V gene TRBV15, with 7 nucleotides matching TRBD1. Germline V gene sequence: CDR1 LNHNV, CDR2 YYDKDF (reference sequence). The CDR3 is 15 residues long. The CDR3 region is CATSRDDRALGGYTF. CDR3 bases: TGTGCCACCAGCAGAGATGACAGGGCCCTGGGAGGCTACACCTTT.

The V gene is TRBV18, the J gene TRBJ2-1, with 8 bases lining up with TRBD2. Looked up from germline, CDR1 is KGHSH and CDR2 is LQKENI. This CDR3 is 15 amino acids long. Trimming at V came to 3 bases and at J to 2 bases, leaving 3 bases not matched to a gene. The CDR3 spells CASSPPGLAYNEQFF. The DNA of the CDR3 is TGTGCCAGCTCACCCCCGGGACTAGCCTACAATGAGCAGTTCTTC.

The gene calls are TRBV27 and TRBJ2-5, with TRBD1 matching over 7 bases. With 7 bases clipped from V and 4 bases from J, the junction kept 9 bases outside the gene matches. This CDR3 contains 14 residues. Looked up from germline, CDR1 is MNHEY and CDR2 is SMNVEV (reference sequence). As DNA, the CDR3 is TGTGCCAGCAATAATAAGGGGGCAGGAGAGACCCAGTACTTC. This sequence encodes CASNNKGAGETQYF.

The chain is built from TRBV5-1 and TRBJ1-5; D is unresolved. The CDR3 contains 14 residues. V was cut by 4 bases and J by 2 bases, with 10 bases left in between. Germline lookup yields CDR1 SGHRS and CDR2 YFSETQ. The CDR3 DNA sequence: TGCGCCAGCAGCCTCCGGGGAGGCAATCAGCCCCAGCATTTT. Translating gives CASSLRGGNQPQHF.

This clone appeared once. The chain has TRBV7-9 and TRBJ1-3, with 7 bases identical to TRBD1. V lost 0 bases, J lost 3 bases, and 2 bases stayed unmatched. Germline V gives CDR1 SEHNR, CDR2 FQNEAQ (reference sequence). The CDR3 has 15 residues. The CDR3 DNA sequence: TGTGCCAGCAGCTTAGCAGGGGGCCTTGGAAACACCATATATTTT. It specifies CASSLAGGLGNTIYF.

The table lists this clone with a count of one. The J gene is TRBJ1-4, the V gene TRBV7-9; D gene ambiguous. CDR3 size: 15 residues. Trimming shortened V by 1 base and J by 6 bases, and 12 bases separated the two germline ends. Per the germline V gene, CDR1 is SEHNR and CDR2 is FQNEAQ (reference sequence). DNA for the CDR3: TGTGCCAGCAGCTTAGGTACAGTAGGCCATGAAAAACTGTTTTTT. This gives the protein CASSLGTVGHEKLFF.

This clone was observed a few times. The chain combines TRBV27 with TRBJ1-2, with 7 positions matching TRBD1. CDR1 and CDR2 (germline): MNHEY, SMNVEV (reference sequence). V shed 1 base and J 2 bases; nucleotides not matched to a gene: 7. The CDR3 has 16 residues. The CDR3 sequence is CASSLWAQGENYGYTF. For the CDR3, the DNA is TGTGCCAGCAGTTTATGGGCCCAGGGGGAGAACTATGGCTACACCTTC.

The gene calls are TRBV30 and TRBJ2-3; 7 bases align to TRBD1. The CDR3 length is 19 residues. V shed 0 bases, J shed 8 bases, and the junction held 23 bases outside the gene matches. CDR1 GTSNPN and CDR2 SVGIG come from the germline V gene (reference sequence). The CDR3 region has the DNA TGTGCCTGGAGTGTAGACCCTTTCCGGGACAGAGGAGTCCGGGCTACGCAGTATTTT. Amino acids: CAWSVDPFRDRGVRATQYF.

J is TRBJ2-1 and V is TRBV7-2, with D possibly matching TRBD1 (5 bases). The ends were cut back, 5 bases at V and 6 bases at J, with 17 bases in the middle. This CDR3 is 15 amino acids long. The germline V gene has CDR1 SGHTA and CDR2 FQGNSA. CDR3 sequence: CASSPWGRVGNEQFF. The CDR3, as DNA: TGTGCCAGCAGCCCGTGGGGCAGGGTGGGCAATGAGCAGTTCTTC.

The CDR3 region has the DNA TGTGCCAGCAGCTTAGTGGGACTAGCGGGGGGGAACAATGAGCAGTTCTTC. It encodes CASSLVGLAGGNNEQFF. The chain has TRBV11-2 and TRBJ2-1, with 16 bases aligning to TRBD2. Germline V gene data show CDR1 as SGHAT and CDR2 as FQNNGV. With V trimmed by 1 base and J by 5 bases, 2 bases remained unmatched. This CDR3 has 17 residues.

The sample holds a few counts of this clone. The gene calls are TRBV5-1 and TRBJ2-2; TRBD2 agrees at 9 bases. The CDR3 covers 16 residues. Per germline, CDR1 SGHRS and CDR2 YFSETQ. With V trimmed by 4 bases and J by 6 bases, 10 bases remained unmatched. CDR3 sequence (DNA): TGCGCCAGCAGCCCATCTAGCGGGGTTAGGGCCGGGGAGCTGTTTTTT. Translation gives CASSPSSGVRAGELFF.

The V call is TRBV1, the J call TRBJ2-5; whether TRBD2, the table's D call, matches the DNA was not checked. TRBV1 has pseudogene status. The length of the CDR3 is 17 residues. CDR3 region: CTSSQTLTSGPQETQYF. CDR3 DNA: TGCACCAGCAGCCAAACTCTTACTAGCGGACCCCAAGAGACCCAGTACTTC.

This rearrangement joins TRBV2 to TRBJ1-2; D call uncertain. The CDR3 is 15 residues long. The V end was cut by 4 bases, the J end by 3 bases, with 15 bases between. Germline loops: CDR1 SNHLY, CDR2 FYNNEI. The CDR3: CASSGWGGKDYGYTF. Written as DNA, the CDR3 is TGTGCCAGCAGTGGGTGGGGAGGCAAGGACTATGGCTACACCTTC.

The chain couples TRBV5-1 to TRBJ2-7, with 14 bases identical to TRBD2. This CDR3 comprises 18 residues. Trimming took 4 bases from V and 0 from J; bases not matched to a gene: 9. CDR1 is SGHRS, CDR2 YFSETQ, per germline. The CDR3 DNA follows: TGCGCCAGCAGCATGGGGACTAGCGGGGGTCCCAGCTCCTACGAGCAGTACTTC. Its protein product is CASSMGTSGGPSSYEQYF.

The chain recombines TRBV3-1 (or the pseudogene TRBV3-2) with TRBJ1-6, with a weak D call TRBD1 (5 bases). The germline V and J ends were trimmed by 4 bases and 7 bases, with 14 bases remaining between them. This CDR3 region has 15 residues. CDR1 and CDR2 from the germline V gene are LGHDT and YNNKEL (reference sequence). The CDR3 loop is CASSPGTGENSPLHF. The CDR3 DNA is TGTGCCAGCAGCCCTGGGACGGGAGAAAATTCACCCCTCCACTTT.

The chain couples TRBV9 to TRBJ2-3; TRBD2 matches at 10 bases. Germline lookup yields CDR1 SGDLS and CDR2 YYNGEE. The ends lost 3 bases at V and 0 bases at J; junction bases unmatched: 1. The CDR3 contains 15 residues. The DNA for the CDR3 is TGTGCCAGCAGCGAACTAGCGGGGAGCACAGATACGCAGTATTTT. Translating it yields CASSELAGSTDTQYF.

In this sample, this clone turned up a few times. The V and J genes are TRBV6-4 and TRBJ2-2, with 8 nucleotides matching TRBD2. With V trimmed by 6 bases and J by 4 bases, 1 base remained unmatched. The CDR3 is 13 residues long. The V gene's germline CDR1 is MRHNA and CDR2 SNTAGT. CDR3 in amino acids: CASSGGATGELFF. In nucleotides, the CDR3 is TGTGCCAGCAGCGGGGGGGCCACCGGGGAGCTGTTTTTT.

V usage is TRBV11-1 and J usage is TRBJ1-1; D remains ambiguous. The CDR3 is 15 amino acids. CDR1 and CDR2 (germline): SGHAT, FQDESV (reference sequence). The germline V and J ends were trimmed by 5 bases and 3 bases, with 16 bases remaining between them. The CDR3 nucleotides are TGTGCCAGCAGCCCCCGTTCCGGGCGGGACACTGAAGCTTTCTTT. This translates into CASSPRSGRDTEAFF.

The gene calls are TRBV27 and TRBJ1-2; D might be TRBD1 (6 bases). The CDR3 covers 14 residues. Trimming stripped 5 bases from V and 2 bases from J, with 12 bases between. The V gene's germline CDR1 is MNHEY and CDR2 SMNVEV (reference sequence). CDR3 region: CASSPGGANYGYTF. In DNA form, the CDR3 reads TGTGCCAGCAGTCCGGGGGGGGCCAACTATGGCTACACCTTC.

J is TRBJ1-5 and V is TRBV30, with D perhaps matching TRBD1 (6 bases). The V end lost 0 bases, the J end lost 1 base, and 10 bases lay between the germline ends. CDR3 length equals 15 residues. The germline V gene has CDR1 GTSNPN and CDR2 SVGIG (reference sequence). CDR3 loop: CAWSVAGASNQPQHF. In DNA form, the CDR3 reads TGTGCCTGGAGTGTAGCAGGGGCGAGCAATCAGCCCCAGCATTTT.

V usage is TRBV5-1 and J usage is TRBJ2-2; the D is unclear. Germline loops: CDR1 SGHRS, CDR2 YFSETQ. This CDR3 spans 15 amino acids. Trimming took off 5 bases at V and 1 base at J, with 12 bases between the two ends. CDR3 in DNA: TGCGCCAGCAGTAACCGGGTGGAGAACACCGGGGAGCTGTTTTTT. The encoded protein is CASSNRVENTGELFF.

CDR3 nucleotides: TGTGCCAGCAGCGTAGCTGGCAGCAGGAATGAGCAGTTCTTC. Translation: CASSVAGSRNEQFF. V usage is TRBV9 and J usage is TRBJ2-1, with D unresolved. CDR3 length: 14 residues. Trimming took off 0 bases at V and 7 bases at J, with 11 bases between the two ends. CDR1 and CDR2 (germline): SGDLS, YYNGEE.

Note on this clone: The same CDR3 also results from other DNA sequences found in this sample. This chain connects TRBV30 to TRBJ2-7; 7 nucleotides line up with TRBD2. Germline V gives CDR1 GTSNPN, CDR2 SVGIG (reference sequence). V was clipped by 3 bases and J by 1 base; unmatched bases: 0. The CDR3 is 12 amino acids. CDR3 in DNA: TGTGCCTGGAGCGGGGGGTCCTACGAGCAGTACTTC. It translates to CAWSGGSYEQYF.

This clone occurred once. This sequence joins TRBV10-3 and TRBJ1-1; a weak D match, TRBD1 (5 bases). The ends were cut back, 2 bases at V and 5 bases at J, with 9 bases in the middle. Germline V gives CDR1 ENHRY, CDR2 SYGVKD. CDR3 length equals 13 residues. In nucleotides, the CDR3 is TGTGCCATCAGTGAGACAGGCGAGACTGAAGCTTTCTTT. This codes for CAISETGETEAFF.